The 15 T cell receptor beta chains in this list originate from one sample, sequenced in a study of lung T cells in sarcoidosis with Löfgren's syndrome. TCRdb re-analysed the reads in MiXCR, keeping a single row per CDR3 protein. This table has some 3,700 distinct CDR3 sequences, about a fifth appearing once. The sequenced sample consisted of CD4+ T cells from bronchoalveolar lavage. These receptors were collected from a human donor with sarcoidosis (Löfgren's syndrome or another form), or a control subject (not recorded which).

This clonotype was seen many times. The chain employs TRBV28 and TRBJ2-1; no reliable D call. Trimming stripped 2 bases from V and 8 bases from J, with 7 bases between. This CDR3 is built from 12 residues. CDR1 and CDR2 from the germline V gene are MDHEN and SYDVKM. The CDR3 region has the DNA TGTGCCAGCAGTTTAGCCAGCTATGAGCAGTTCTTC. Its translation is CASSLASYEQFF.

By its share, this clonotype is medium-sized. The chain combines TRBV20-1 with TRBJ1-1, with D uncertain. The CDR3 loop spans 15 amino acids. Germline CDR1 is DFQATT and CDR2 is SNEGSKA (reference sequence). V lost 3 bases and J lost 5, with 19 bases in between. DNA for the CDR3: TGCAGTGCTAGTCCAGCGGGTCGGCAATTGACTGAAGCTTTCTTT. It codes for CSASPAGRQLTEAFF.

This clonotype rates as medium-sized (0.01 to 0.1%). V is TRBV7-2 and J is TRBJ2-6; D unclear. Trimming took off 1 base at V and 1 base at J, with 8 bases between the two ends. Per germline, CDR1 SGHTA and CDR2 FQGNSA. This CDR3 comprises 16 residues. The CDR3 nucleotides read TGTGCCAGCAGCTTAGTAAGCCTATCTGGGGCCAACGTCCTGACTTTC. Its translation: CASSLVSLSGANVLTF.

This clonotype rates as medium-sized (0.01 to 0.1%). The rearrangement links TRBV5-4 to TRBJ2-7; TRBD2 matches 11 bases. Losses at the gene ends were 5 bases for V and 5 bases for J; bases not matched to a gene: 9. This CDR3 spans 15 amino acids. Per germline, CDR1 SGHNT and CDR2 YYREEE (reference sequence). The CDR3 DNA reads as TGTGCCAGCAGTCAACTTACTAGCGGGAGTAACGAGCAGTACTTC. It yields the protein CASSQLTSGSNEQYF.

There are many counts of this clonotype. The rearrangement links TRBV6-4 to TRBJ2-7; D gene ambiguous. The CDR3 loop spans 12 amino acids. V dropped 2 bases and J dropped 3 bases, with 5 bases sitting between them. Germline CDR1 is MRHNA and CDR2 is SNTAGT. CDR3 in DNA: TGTGCCAGCAGTGACGGGGACTACGAGCAGTACGTC. As protein: CASSDGDYEQYV.

In its sample, this clonotype is medium-sized. V is TRBV7-2 and J is TRBJ2-1; the match to TRBD2 covers 11 bases. V lost 5 bases to trimming and J lost 7 bases; unmatched junction nucleotides: 10. Germline CDR1 SGHTA, CDR2 FQGNSA. The length of the CDR3 is 16 residues. The CDR3 region is CASSPGSLAGGNEQFF. CDR3 sequence (DNA): TGTGCCAGCAGCCCCGGTTCCCTAGCGGGGGGTAATGAGCAGTTCTTC.

By share of the sample, this clonotype is medium-sized. This chain connects TRBV28 to TRBJ1-2; 8 positions match TRBD1. This CDR3 region has 14 residues. J was trimmed by 5 bases and V by 7 bases; bases with no gene match: 9. CDR1 and CDR2 (germline): MDHEN, SYDVKM. The CDR3 bases are TGTGCCAGCAACGAAGGGGGGACAGGTTATGGCTACACCTTC. Protein: CASNEGGTGYGYTF.

By proportion, this clonotype is medium-sized (0.01 to 0.1%). The rearrangement links TRBV7-6 to TRBJ2-2, with a possible D match to TRBD2 (5 bases). Germline V CDR1 and CDR2: SGHVS, FNYEAQ. Trimming shortened V by 8 bases and J by 2 bases, and 12 bases separated the two germline ends. The CDR3 sequence is 14 residues long. CDR3 coding DNA: TGTGCCAGCCGACCTACTAGTAACACCGGGGAGCTGTTTTTT. This gives the protein CASRPTSNTGELFF.

This clonotype is labeled as medium-sized. The chain joins TRBV20-1 to TRBJ1-2; D is unresolved. This CDR3 contains 14 residues. Deletions cut 0 bases from V and 6 bases from J, with 14 bases between. Germline CDR1 is DFQATT and CDR2 is SNEGSKA (reference sequence). The CDR3 nucleotides are TGCAGTGCTAGAGATCCGTCGGACTTCAATGGCTACACCTTC. It translates to CSARDPSDFNGYTF.

This clonotype is medium-sized (0.01 to 0.1%). The chain links TRBV24-1 to TRBJ2-3; 11 bases agree with TRBD2. The germline CDR1 and CDR2 sequences are KGHDR and SFDVKD. Germline trimming cut 8 bases from V and 1 base from J; bases unmatched to any gene: 4. CDR3 length: 15 amino acids. This CDR3 reads CATTSSGGRTDTQYF. The CDR3 DNA reads TGTGCCACCACCTCTAGCGGGGGGCGCACAGATACGCAGTATTTT.

The chain combines TRBV20-1 with TRBJ2-5, with TRBD1 as a possible D gene (7 bases). Trimming took 5 bases from V and 4 from J, leaving 17 bases between them. CDR3 size: 14 residues. In germline, CDR1 is DFQATT, CDR2 SNEGSKA (reference sequence). The CDR3 DNA reads TGCAGTGCTGGACATTCAGGGGGGTCAGAGACCCAGTACTTC. Its protein is CSAGHSGGSETQYF.

This sequence joins TRBV27 and TRBJ1-5; unclear D gene. Per germline, CDR1 MNHEY and CDR2 SMNVEV (reference sequence). V gave up 3 bases and J gave up 10 bases, with 28 bases separating them. The length of the CDR3 is 18 residues. CDR3 loop: CASSFIPGWWVQDQPQHF. Written as DNA, the CDR3 is TGTGCCAGCAGTTTCATCCCAGGTTGGTGGGTCCAAGACCAACCCCAGCATTTT.

This clonotype was detected many times. The chain employs TRBV9 and TRBJ1-5; the D is unclear. CDR1 SGDLS and CDR2 YYNGEE come from the germline V gene. Trimming shortened V by 0 bases and J by 0 bases, and 7 bases separated the two germline ends. The CDR3 loop spans 15 amino acids. In nucleotides, the CDR3 is TGTGCCAGCAGCGTAGCGGATAATAGCAATCAGCCCCAGCATTTT. It specifies CASSVADNSNQPQHF.

This clonotype was detected ten times or more. J is TRBJ2-2 and V is TRBV5-1; 12 bases fit TRBD2. The J segment lost 6 bases and the V segment lost 3 bases, leaving 6 bases of the junction unmatched. There are 16 residues in the CDR3. Germline CDR1 reads SGHRS; CDR2 reads YFSETQ. CDR3 bases: TGCGCCAGCAGCTCTACTAGCGGGGGGAGTGCCGGGGAGCTGTTTTTT. Its protein product is CASSSTSGGSAGELFF.

This clonotype rates as medium-sized. The J gene is TRBJ2-7, the V gene TRBV27; 7 bases line up with TRBD2. CDR3 length equals 13 residues. Per the germline V gene, CDR1 is MNHEY and CDR2 is SMNVEV (reference sequence). V lost 3 bases to trimming and J lost 4 bases; unmatched junction nucleotides: 3. CDR3 residues: CASSFTSAYEQYF. The CDR3 DNA follows: TGTGCCAGCAGTTTCACTAGCGCTTACGAGCAGTACTTC.